The 25 T cell receptor beta chains reported below all come from one sample, sequenced in a study of regulatory T cells in long-lasting Graves disease. CDR3 regions were amplified by Arm-PCR using iRepertoire HTBI primers to build TCR beta libraries. TCRdb processed the multiplex PCR reads anew with MiXCR; each CDR3 protein has one entry. The table has around 450,000 distinct CDR3 sequences, roughly 21% seen once; the top ten hold more than 6%. As to time point: persistent/refractory GD, antithyroid drugs over 5 years with positive TRAb. Researchers made the TCR library from RNA that was extracted from PBMCs. Sequenced material: peripheral blood mononuclear cells (PBMCs), taken when the disease was refractory, from a patient treated with antithyroid drugs. The receptor source for this set is a female donor with Graves disease.

The chain employs TRBV6-1 and TRBJ2-7; D is possibly TRBD2 (5 bases). CDR3 size: 15 residues. The V gene lost 6 bases and the J gene lost 2 bases, with 17 bases spanning the gap. The germline V gene has CDR1 MNHNS and CDR2 SASEGT. The CDR3 loop is CASSQAAGPAYEQYF. Here the CDR3 DNA reads TGTGCCAGCAGCCAGGCGGCGGGCCCGGCCTACGAGCAGTACTTC.

The V call is TRBV27, the J call TRBJ2-2, with 9 bases identical to TRBD2. The CDR3 has 17 amino acids. V gave up 3 bases and J gave up 3 bases; unmatched junction bases: 8. Germline CDR1 and CDR2: MNHEY and SMNVEV (reference sequence). As DNA, the CDR3 is TGTGCCAGCAGTTTTGGCGCGGGAGGGCCGGACACCGGGGAGCTGTTTTTT. It specifies CASSFGAGGPDTGELFF.

This clonotype was seen ten or more times. The rearrangement links TRBV28 to TRBJ2-5; D gene unclear. The CDR3 covers 13 residues. Germline assignment: CDR1 MDHEN and CDR2 SYDVKM. The germline V and J ends were trimmed by 4 bases and 8 bases, with 14 bases remaining between them. The CDR3 loop reads CASSSTYDTTQYF. Here the CDR3 DNA reads TGTGCCAGCAGTTCGACATACGATACCACCCAGTACTTC. The full variable domain, its missing parts supplied by reference TRBV28 and TRBJ2-5, is DVKVTQSSRYLVKRTGEKVFLECVQDMDHENMFWYRQDPGLGLRLIYFSYDVKMKEKGDIPEGYSVSREKKERFSLILESASTNQTSMYLCASSSTYDTTQYFGPGTRLLVL.

This clonotype was counted many times. The chain uses TRBV28 and TRBJ1-2; possibly TRBD1 for D (6 bases). V shed 7 bases and J shed 6 bases, with 15 bases lying between them. The CDR3 totals 13 residues. Germline V CDR1 and CDR2: MDHEN, SYDVKM. Here the CDR3 DNA reads TGTGCCAGCACTCCGTTACAGGGTGATGGCTACACCTTC. Translating it yields CASTPLQGDGYTF.

The rearrangement uses TRBV12-3 or TRBV12-4 and TRBJ1-1, with 11 nucleotides matching TRBD1. J lost 5 bases, V lost 6 bases, and 2 bases had no gene match. The CDR3 totals 13 residues. CDR3 region: CASRGTGGTEAFF. The CDR3 nucleotides read TGTGCCAGCAGGGGGACAGGGGGGACTGAAGCTTTCTTT.

The chain has TRBV30 and TRBJ2-2, with a tentative D call TRBD1 (5 bases). Germline loops: CDR1 GTSNPN, CDR2 SVGIG (reference sequence). V lost 1 base, J lost 1 base, and 7 bases lay in between. This CDR3 has 14 amino acids. The CDR3 bases are TGTGCCTGGAGTGCTGACAGGAACACCGGGGAGCTGTTTTTT. It specifies CAWSADRNTGELFF.

V and J are TRBV2 and TRBJ2-1; 14 nucleotides line up with TRBD2. Germline loops: CDR1 SNHLY, CDR2 FYNNEI. The CDR3 is 15 amino acids. V lost 6 bases to trimming and J lost 8 bases; unmatched junction nucleotides: 6. The CDR3 region has the DNA TGTGCCAGCAGCACGGGACTAGCGGGAGTCGATGAGCAGTTCTTC. The encoded protein is CASSTGLAGVDEQFF. Filled out from reference TRBV2 and TRBJ2-1, the complete variable domain reads EPEVTQTPSHQVTQMGQEVILRCVPISNHLYFYWYRQILGQKVEFLVSFYNNEISEKSEIFDDQFSVERPDGSNFTLKIRSTKLEDSAMYFCASSTGLAGVDEQFFGPGTRLTVL.

This clonotype was counted between two and nine times. The rearrangement joins TRBV20-1 to TRBJ1-4, with D maybe TRBD1 (6 bases). The V gene lost 1 base and the J gene lost 0 bases, with 12 bases spanning the gap. Germline values: CDR1 DFQATT, CDR2 SNEGSKA (reference sequence). The CDR3 covers 16 residues. The CDR3 region is CSARGFRGTTNEKLFF. The CDR3 nucleotides read TGCAGTGCTAGAGGATTTAGGGGGACAACTAATGAAAAACTGTTTTTT.

This clonotype was observed many times. The V call is TRBV28, the J call TRBJ1-5; D is ambiguous. V was cut by 2 bases and J by 11 bases, with 10 bases left in between. The CDR3 covers 12 residues. Germline V gene sequence: CDR1 MDHEN, CDR2 SYDVKM. The CDR3, as DNA: TGTGCCAGCAGTTTACCCGATGGGACCCAGCATTTT. Encoded protein: CASSLPDGTQHF.

This clonotype was seen only a few times. The chain uses TRBV9 and TRBJ1-1; D gene uncertain. Trimming left V 0 bases short and J 5 bases short, with 8 bases between. This CDR3 comprises 13 residues. CDR1 and CDR2 from the germline V gene are SGDLS and YYNGEE. The CDR3 nucleotides read TGTGCCAGCAGCGTAGTGGAATCGACTGAAGCTTTCTTT. It specifies CASSVVESTEAFF.

Turning to this clonotype: Since a much larger clone is just one base distant, this may be a read error. V gene TRBV6-5 combines with J gene TRBJ1-3; D possibly corresponds to TRBD1 (6 bases). With 4 bases removed from V and 4 bases from J, the gap between germline ends came to 17 bases. The length of the CDR3 is 16 residues. Germline V gene sequence: CDR1 MNHEY, CDR2 SVGAGI. CDR3 coding DNA: TGTGCCAGCAGTTCACAGGGAGTGGGTAGAGGAAACACCATATATTTT. It translates to CASSSQGVGRGNTIYF.

This clonotype was seen only a few times. In nucleotides, the CDR3 is TGCAGTGCTAGTGGGGCAGGACCGGGGGACACTGAAGCTTTCTTT. Protein: CSASGAGPGDTEAFF. This chain links TRBV20-1 with TRBJ1-1, with D possibly matching TRBD1 (5 bases). This CDR3 region has 15 residues. Looked up from germline, CDR1 is DFQATT and CDR2 is SNEGSKA (reference sequence). The germline V and J ends were trimmed by 3 bases and 3 bases, with 17 bases remaining between them.

This clonotype was seen repeatedly, ten times or more. This sequence joins TRBV14 and TRBJ1-2; maybe TRBD1 (5 bases). The CDR3 sequence is 16 residues long. Per the germline V gene, CDR1 is SGHDN and CDR2 is FVKESK. V was cut by 0 bases and J by 4 bases, with 15 bases left in between. The CDR3 DNA reads as TGTGCCAGCAGCCAAGATCTTAGGGACGGCATCTATGGCTACACCTTC. Its protein is CASSQDLRDGIYGYTF.

In nucleotides, the CDR3 is TGTGCCTGGAGCCCCGGGATAGCGGGCTACCAAGAGACCCAGTACTTC. Encoded protein: CAWSPGIAGYQETQYF. The chain links TRBV30 to TRBJ2-5; 7 bases are a match to TRBD2. V gave up 3 bases and J gave up 0 bases; unmatched junction bases: 10. Germline loops: CDR1 GTSNPN, CDR2 SVGIG (reference sequence). CDR3 length equals 16 residues.

Details on this clonotype: A much larger clone differs from this one at a single base, so this may be a read error. The chain carries TRBV12-3 or TRBV12-4 and TRBJ2-5; a weak D match, TRBD1 (5 bases). CDR3 length: 14 amino acids. CDR3 nucleotides: TGTGCCGGCAGCCCCAGGGCTCAACAAGAGACCCAGTACTTC. Translating gives CAGSPRAQQETQYF.

This clonotype has a handful of counts. The chain recombines TRBV20-1 with TRBJ1-6, with TRBD1 identical over 7 bases. Germline-derived CDR1 and CDR2 are DFQATT and SNEGSKA (reference sequence). The length of the CDR3 is 18 residues. With 2 bases clipped from V and 0 bases from J, the junction kept 10 bases outside the gene matches. CDR3 coding DNA: TGCAGTGCTAGAAAGGGGGCCGAGTTCAGCTCCTATAATTCACCCCTCCACTTT. Translated: CSARKGAEFSSYNSPLHF.

The chain recombines TRBV6-2 or TRBV6-3 with TRBJ2-7; 7 positions agree with TRBD1. Trimming at V came to 2 bases and at J to 2 bases, leaving 6 bases not matched to a gene. Germline V gives CDR1 MNHEY, CDR2 SVGEGT. The CDR3 has 15 residues. The CDR3 loop is CASSYTGDRAYEQYF. CDR3 bases: TGTGCCAGCAGTTACACTGGGGACAGAGCCTACGAGCAGTACTTC.

This clonotype has ten or more counts. This chain joins TRBV29-1 and TRBJ2-2; TRBD1 agrees at 11 bases. V lost 3 bases and J lost 4; bases outside the gene matches: 4. The V gene's germline CDR1 is SQVTM and CDR2 ANQGSEA. The CDR3 runs 15 residues. The CDR3 sequence: CSVDGQGASTGELFF. CDR3 in DNA: TGCAGCGTTGACGGACAGGGGGCGAGCACCGGGGAGCTGTTTTTT.

This chain connects TRBV18 to TRBJ2-7; TRBD1 is a possible D gene (5 bases). Germline V lookup: CDR1 KGHSH, CDR2 LQKENI. CDR3 length equals 15 residues. Trimming took 0 bases from V and 7 from J, leaving 16 bases between them. The CDR3 region has the DNA TGTGCCAGCTCACCACCGTCGCAGGGTGGCCAGGAGCAGTACTTC. Protein: CASSPPSQGGQEQYF.

This clonotype has ten or more counts. V and J are TRBV19 and TRBJ1-1; TRBD1 might be the D (5 bases). Deletions cut 5 bases from V and 4 bases from J, with 8 bases between. Per the germline V gene, CDR1 is LNHDA and CDR2 is SQIVND (reference sequence). The CDR3 totals 12 residues. DNA of the CDR3: TGTGCCAGTAGTTGGGGCCTCACTGAAGCTTTCTTT. Protein sequence: CASSWGLTEAFF.

The V and J genes are TRBV30 and TRBJ1-1, with 7 nucleotides matching TRBD1. The germline CDR1 and CDR2 sequences are GTSNPN and SVGIG (reference sequence). The CDR3 runs 13 residues. Losses at the gene ends were 8 bases for V and 6 bases for J; bases not matched to a gene: 12. CDR3 residues: CARVHRDSAEAFF. In DNA, the CDR3 is TGTGCCCGGGTCCATAGGGACAGCGCTGAAGCTTTCTTT. Full variable domain (remainder filled in from reference TRBV30 and TRBJ1-1): SQTIHQWPATLVQPVGSPLSLECTVEGTSNPNLYWYRQAAGRGLQLLFYSVGIGQISSEVPQNLSASRPQDRQFILSSKKLLLSDSGFYLCARVHRDSAEAFFGQGTRLTVV.

In DNA, the CDR3 is TGTGCCTGGAGGAAGCTAGCGGGATACTACAATGAGCAGTTCTTC. Protein product: CAWRKLAGYYNEQFF. This rearrangement joins TRBV30 to TRBJ2-5; 9 bases map to TRBD2. The J call may not be correct, given that the DNA end is closer to TRBJ2-1. The CDR3 length is 15 residues. CDR1 is GTSNPN and CDR2 is SVGIG in the germline V gene (reference sequence).

This chain joins TRBV7-2 and TRBJ2-3; 9 positions match TRBD2. The germline V gene has CDR1 SGHTA and CDR2 FQGNSA. V lost 1 base and J lost 4; bases outside the gene matches: 3. There are 15 residues in the CDR3. The CDR3 nucleotides are TGTGCCAGCAGCTTAGTAGCGGGGGTTGCAGATACGCAGTATTTT. It is translated as CASSLVAGVADTQYF.

This clonotype was detected a few times. The chain recombines TRBV9 with TRBJ1-2; D may be TRBD1 (6 bases). CDR3 size: 14 residues. Trimming removed 7 bases from V and 5 bases from J, with 18 bases in between. In germline, CDR1 is SGDLS, CDR2 YYNGEE. CDR3 in amino acids: CASSVSGGVYGYTF. In nucleotides, the CDR3 is TGTGCCAGCTCGGTCTCGGGGGGCGTTTATGGCTACACCTTC.

At least ten counts were recorded for this clonotype. The chain joins TRBV7-8 to TRBJ2-7; 9 bases agree with TRBD1. The CDR3 has 15 amino acids. The germline gives CDR1 SGHVS, CDR2 FQNEAQ. Trimming removed 1 base from V and 4 bases from J; junction bases left unmatched: 5. The CDR3 region is CASSLGSGTGYEQYF. CDR3 nucleotides: TGTGCCAGCAGCTTAGGCTCCGGGACAGGGTACGAGCAGTACTTC.